This is a list of T cell receptor beta chains from one sample in a study of blood T cells in healthy people across ages. Each CDR3 protein gets one entry after TCRdb re-called the 5' RACE reads with MiXCR. Of about 1.6 million distinct CDR3 sequences listed, around 36% are singletons. The sample comprised blood. The source of these receptors is a woman aged 25 to 45 in good health. Both conserved end residues are part of each CDR3. The D gene is left open where the match is weak. Clone size appears in some rows only: once, few, many, or a class for an expanded clone.

NA	many	TRBJ2-5	TRBV13	CASSGGPTGETQYF	TGTGCCAGCAGCGGGGGGCCCACCGGCGAGACCCAGTACTTC
TRBD2	many	TRBJ2-1	TRBV6-5	CASRLAGGHNEQFF	TGTGCCAGCCGACTAGCGGGAGGGCACAATGAGCAGTTCTTC
TRBD1	NA	TRBJ1-5	TRBV7-9	CASSSSGGASNQPQHF	TGTGCCAGCAGCTCTTCAGGGGGCGCAAGCAATCAGCCCCAGCATTTT
TRBD1	few	TRBJ2-5	TRBV20-1	CSARAGTGAQYF	TGCAGTGCTAGAGCCGGGACAGGGGCCCAGTACTTC
NA	many	TRBJ2-7	TRBV5-1	CASSMGPLSYEQYF	TGCGCCAGCAGCATGGGACCCCTCTCCTACGAGCAGTACTTC
TRBD2	NA	TRBJ2-7	TRBV9	CASSVTQGGYEQYF	TGTGCCAGCAGCGTAACGCAGGGAGGGTACGAGCAGTACTTC
NA	NA	TRBJ2-1	TRBV30	CAWSSMVYNEQFF	TGTGCCTGGAGTTCTATGGTGTACAATGAGCAGTTCTTC
TRBD2	NA	TRBJ2-1	TRBV29-1	CSVPPTSGGYNEQFF	TGCAGCGTTCCCCCGACTAGCGGGGGCTACAATGAGCAGTTCTTC
NA	few	TRBJ1-1	TRBV20-1	CSGKSPGSANTEAFF	TGCAGTGGAAAGAGCCCTGGGTCCGCGAACACTGAAGCTTTCTTT
NA	NA	TRBJ1-1	TRBV12-3/TRBV12-4	CASTRSTEAFF	TGTGCCAGCACCCGGAGTACTGAAGCTTTCTTT
TRBD1	few	TRBJ2-1	TRBV12-3/TRBV12-4	CASSQTGGFIDEQFF	TGTGCCAGCAGTCAGACAGGGGGGTTTATCGATGAGCAGTTCTTC
NA	many	TRBJ2-3	TRBV20-1	CSANPGRGTDTQYF	TGCAGTGCTAACCCGGGTCGGGGTACAGATACGCAGTATTTT
NA	few	TRBJ1-2	TRBV27	CASSPSKGAYYGYTF	TGTGCCAGCAGCCCATCCAAAGGGGCTTACTATGGCTACACCTTC
TRBD1	NA	TRBJ2-7	TRBV30	CAGDRGPYEQYF	TGTGCCGGGGACAGGGGGCCTTACGAGCAGTACTTC
TRBD1	few	TRBJ2-1	TRBV13	CASGTGGINEQFF	TGTGCCAGCGGGACAGGGGGAATTAATGAGCAGTTCTTC
NA	NA	TRBJ2-5	TRBV4-1	CASSQGVGGAPQETQYF	TGCGCCAGCAGCCAAGGTGTGGGGGGGGCCCCCCAAGAGACCCAGTACTTC
NA	NA	TRBJ1-1	TRBV4-1	CASSQAAGASEAFF	TGCGCCAGCAGCCAGGCGGCGGGGGCAAGTGAAGCTTTCTTT
TRBD2	NA	TRBJ2-7	TRBV20-1	CSARGLSGGVSYEQYF	TGCAGTGCTAGAGGTCTAAGCGGGGGTGTCTCCTACGAGCAGTACTTC
TRBD2	NA	TRBJ2-3	TRBV3-1	CASSQAQLARLNTQYF	TGTGCCAGCAGCCAAGCGCAACTAGCGAGATTGAATACGCAGTATTTT
TRBD1	NA	TRBJ2-7	TRBV29-1	CSVVGQGKYEQYF	TGCAGCGTTGTTGGACAGGGGAAATACGAGCAGTACTTC
TRBD1	NA	TRBJ1-6	TRBV25-1	CASSEHRGLALHF	TGTGCCAGCAGTGAACACAGGGGGCTGGCCCTCCACTTT
NA	few	TRBJ2-7	TRBV10-3	CAISESRALYEQYF	TGTGCCATCAGTGAGTCGAGGGCCCTGTACGAGCAGTACTTC
NA	NA	TRBJ2-3	TRBV7-9	CASSLGRLDADTQYF	TGTGCCAGCAGCTTAGGGAGACTTGACGCAGATACGCAGTATTTT